These T cell receptor beta chains were read from a single sample in a study of cytotoxic CD8 clonotypes in ibrutinib-treated CLL. Profiled with immunoSEQ multiplex PCR; TCRdb holds only in-frame clones, not every one. Here the sample spans some 130,000 clones, 76% being singletons. Sequenced material: PBMCs, taken after 24 months of ibrutinib treatment. The receptor source for this set is a human donor with chronic lymphocytic leukemia. CDR3s include the opening cysteine and the closing phenylalanine or tryptophan. Fields, in order: D gene, V gene, clone size, J gene, CDR3 protein, CDR3 DNA. The D gene is left open where the match is weak. For some rows the clone size is stated as once, few or many, or as a class when expanded; others skip it.

>NA|TRBV5-4|NA|TRBJ1-5
CASSLDRDHTPQHF
TGTGCCAGCAGCTTGGACAGGGACCATACGCCCCAGCATTTT
>TRBD1|TRBV11-3|NA|TRBJ2-7
CASSLQGARHEQYF
TGTGCCAGCAGCTTACAGGGGGCGCGCCACGAGCAGTACTTC
>NA|TRBV30|NA|TRBJ2-7
CAWSSPYEQYF
TGTGCCTGGAGTAGTCCCTACGAGCAGTACTTC
>TRBD2|TRBV7-3|few|TRBJ2-1
CASSLGTRDEQFF
TGTGCCAGCAGCCTCGGGACTAGGGATGAGCAGTTCTTC
>NA|TRBV28|many|TRBJ1-5
CASSRGPYSNQPQHF
TGTGCCAGCAGCCGCGGACCCTATAGCAATCAGCCCCAGCATTTT
>NA|TRBV15|NA|TRBJ1-5
CATSRPGGGMEPQHF
TGTGCCACCAGCAGACCCGGGGGGGGGATGGAGCCCCAGCATTTT
>NA|TRBV30|NA|TRBJ1-5
CAWSGGPDQPQHF
TGTGCCTGGAGTGGGGGGCCGGATCAGCCCCAGCATTTT
>NA|TRBV19|NA|TRBJ2-7
CASSRGRVYEQYF
TGTGCCAGTAGTAGGGGCAGGGTCTACGAGCAGTACTTC
>TRBD2|TRBV7-2|NA|TRBJ2-5
CASSLAREGAQYF
TGTGCCAGCAGCTTAGCGCGGGAGGGGGCCCAGTACTTC
>NA|TRBV7-2|NA|TRBJ1-5
CASSLSGGWGNQPQHF
TGTGCCAGCAGCTTATCCGGGGGCTGGGGCAATCAGCCCCAGCATTTT
>NA|TRBV6-1|once|TRBJ2-1
CASSESHLTNNEQFF
TGTGCCAGCAGTGAATCACACCTTACGAACAATGAGCAGTTCTTC
>NA|TRBV10-3|NA|TRBJ1-1
CAITANPGNTEAFF
TGTGCCATCACCGCCAACCCAGGGAACACTGAAGCTTTCTTT
>NA|TRBV5-4|NA|TRBJ1-1
CASSQGWGGTEAFF
TGTGCCAGCAGCCAGGGGTGGGGGGGCACTGAAGCTTTCTTT
>NA|TRBV6-6|NA|TRBJ1-1
CASTVGGELNTEAFF
TGTGCCAGCACCGTAGGGGGGGAACTGAACACTGAAGCTTTCTTT
>TRBD2|TRBV18|once|TRBJ2-7
CASSTSGPYEQYF
TGTGCCAGCAGTACTAGCGGGCCTTACGAGCAGTACTTC
>NA|TRBV30|NA|TRBJ1-2
CAWRGPTSKDYGYTF
TGTGCCTGGAGGGGACCGACAAGTAAGGACTATGGCTACACCTTC
>TRBD2|TRBV5-1|many|TRBJ2-1
CASSLGRLAGGNEQFF
TGCGCCAGCAGCTTGGGAAGACTAGCGGGAGGCAATGAGCAGTTCTTC
>NA|TRBV7-3|NA|TRBJ2-7
CASSLGGEYEQYF
TGTGCCAGCAGCTTAGGAGGGGAATACGAGCAGTACTTC
>NA|TRBV7-9|NA|TRBJ2-1
CASSLRGAGYNEQFF
TGTGCCAGCAGCTTACGGGGGGCCGGCTACAATGAGCAGTTCTTC
>NA|TRBV2|NA|TRBJ2-5
CASRPSGAETQYF
TGTGCCAGCAGACCAAGTGGGGCAGAGACCCAGTACTTC
>TRBD2|TRBV29-1|NA|TRBJ2-5
CSVTSGGGETQYF
TGCAGCGTCACTAGCGGGGGCGGGGAGACCCAGTACTTC
>NA|TRBV27|once|TRBJ2-5
CASSYGGTQYF
TGTGCCAGCAGTTATGGCGGGACCCAGTACTTC
>NA|TRBV29-1|NA|TRBJ1-3
CSVGPSSGNTIYF
TGCAGCGTTGGTCCCAGCTCTGGAAACACCATATATTTT
>TRBD1|TRBV10-3|NA|TRBJ2-7
CAISGQGAPYEQYF
TGTGCCATCAGCGGACAGGGGGCCCCCTACGAGCAGTACTTC
>NA|TRBV12-5|NA|TRBJ1-1
CASGLPPDGLGPFF
TGTGCTAGTGGTTTGCCCCCGGACGGTCTAGGGCCTTTCTTT
>NA|TRBV16|NA|TRBJ2-7
CASSQQGPPREQYF
TGTGCCAGCAGCCAGCAGGGGCCGCCGAGGGAGCAGTACTTC
>NA|TRBV7-6|NA|TRBJ2-1
CASSLAGGSEQFF
TGTGCCAGCAGCTTAGCGGGAGGTAGTGAGCAGTTCTTC
>NA|TRBV19|NA|TRBJ1-2
CATTPQWGAYGYTF
TGTGCCACCACGCCTCAGTGGGGGGCCTATGGCTACACCTTC
>TRBD1|TRBV5-1|NA|TRBJ1-4
CASSSTGQGNEKLFF
TGCGCCAGCAGCTCGACCGGACAGGGGAATGAAAAACTGTTTTTT
>NA|TRBV29-1|once|TRBJ1-1
CSVTPARDTEAFF
TGCAGCGTAACCCCAGCCAGGGACACTGAAGCTTTCTTT
>NA|TRBV28|NA|TRBJ1-4
CASSLRGVDEKLFF
TGTGCCAGCAGTTTACGAGGGGTGGATGAAAAACTGTTTTTT
>TRBD1|TRBV30|NA|TRBJ2-2
CAWRRTGTGFFRELFF
TGTGCCTGGAGACGGACCGGGACAGGGTTTTTCCGGGAGCTGTTTTTT
>NA|TRBV18|NA|TRBJ2-6
CASSPRGSQSGANVLTF
TGTGCCAGCTCACCCCGAGGGTCTCAGTCTGGGGCCAACGTCCTGACTTTC
>NA|TRBV7-9|many|TRBJ1-6
CASSLAATGGPLHF
TGTGCCAGCAGCTTAGCCGCGACAGGTGGACCCCTCCACTTT
>NA|TRBV5-4|NA|TRBJ2-7
CASSQDSASYEQYF
TGTGCCAGCAGCCAGGACAGCGCCAGCTACGAGCAGTACTTC
>TRBD1|TRBV7-3|NA|TRBJ1-4
CASSTRDRGHEKLFF
TGTGCCAGCAGCACGCGGGACAGGGGCCATGAAAAACTGTTTTTT